The T cell receptor beta chain under discussion was sequenced for a study of T cells of healthy individuals. From the 5' RACE reads, TCRdb called clonotypes with MiXCR, one entry per CDR3 protein. The sample holds 60,000 to 75,000 distinct CDR3 sequences, under 20% seen once. This CDR3 has 13 amino acids. Germline CDR1 reads SGHRS; CDR2 reads YFSETQ. Trimming removed 6 bases at V and 4 bases at J, with 8 bases between. This TCR came from a human donor in good health. The chain links TRBV5-1 to TRBJ1-6; no clear D gene. The CDR3 region is CASNTDYNSPLHF. The CDR3 region has the DNA TGCGCCAGCAATACAGATTATAATTCACCCCTCCACTTT.